This passage covers 7 T cell receptor beta chains from one sample sequenced in a study of OX40 agonist ivuxolimab in advanced cancers. Generated by immunoSEQ multiplex PCR, the TCRdb table keeps only in-frame clones and is missing some. The sample contains 100,000 or so clones, approximately 85% of which appear only once. Specimen: CD4+ or CD8+ T cells sorted from blood, collected in a trial of the OX40 agonist ivuxolimab. These receptors came from an adult with an advanced solid tumor such as melanoma, head and neck, liver or kidney cancer.

The chain is built from TRBV4-1 and TRBJ2-6; tentatively, D is TRBD2 (6 bases). The germline V and J ends were trimmed by 4 bases and 0 bases, with 19 bases remaining between them. Germline loops: CDR1 MGHRA, CDR2 YSYEKL. The CDR3 has 19 residues. The CDR3 sequence: CASSLPAGLITSGANVLTF. CDR3 sequence (DNA): TGCGCCAGCAGCCTTCCGGCGGGGTTAATAACCTCTGGGGCCAACGTCCTGACTTTC.

The V gene is TRBV5-1, the J gene TRBJ1-3; D uncertain. The CDR3 runs 13 residues. V lost 5 bases and J lost 1, with 7 bases in between. Germline lookup yields CDR1 SGHRS and CDR2 YFSETQ. In nucleotides, the CDR3 is TGCGCCAGCAGTATGACTTCTGGAAACACCATATATTTT. It yields the protein CASSMTSGNTIYF.

CDR3 residues: CASSERAGLYNEQFF. The CDR3, as DNA: TGTGCCAGCAGTGAGCGAGCGGGCCTATACAATGAGCAGTTCTTC. V gene TRBV28 combines with J gene TRBJ2-1, with a tentative D call TRBD2 (6 bases). CDR1 and CDR2 (germline): MDHEN, SYDVKM. The CDR3 sequence is 15 residues long. V dropped 5 bases and J dropped 4 bases, with 15 bases sitting between them. The full variable domain, rest sourced from reference TRBV28 and TRBJ2-1, is DVKVTQSSRYLVKRTGEKVFLECVQDMDHENMFWYRQDPGLGLRLIYFSYDVKMKEKGDIPEGYSVSREKKERFSLILESASTNQTSMYLCASSERAGLYNEQFFGPGTRLTVL.

This sequence joins TRBV10-3 and TRBJ2-2, with 11 bases fitting TRBD2. The CDR3 loop spans 12 amino acids. Germline values: CDR1 ENHRY, CDR2 SYGVKD. The ends lost 10 bases at V and 7 bases at J; junction bases unmatched: 2. The CDR3 DNA sequence: TGTGCCAGCGGACTAGCGGGCGGGGAGCTGTTTTTT. Amino acids: CASGLAGGELFF.

The chain links TRBV19 to TRBJ1-1; 8 nucleotides line up with TRBD1. V shed 2 bases and J 1 base; nucleotides not matched to a gene: 6. The CDR3 totals 16 residues. CDR1 and CDR2 (germline): LNHDA, SQIVND (reference sequence). DNA for the CDR3: TGTGCCAGTAGTATAACTGGAGGACAGGGGAACACTGAAGCTTTCTTT. This translates into CASSITGGQGNTEAFF.

The rearrangement uses TRBV6-1 and TRBJ1-1; D is undetermined. Trimming pared 4 bases from V and 1 base from J, leaving 10 bases between. Germline CDR1 reads MNHNS; CDR2 reads SASEGT. There are 14 residues in the CDR3. The CDR3 loop reads CASSASDPNTEAFF. As DNA, the CDR3 is TGTGCCAGCAGTGCGTCTGATCCGAACACTGAAGCTTTCTTT.

J is TRBJ2-5 and V is TRBV10-3; tentatively, D is TRBD1 or TRBD2 (5 bases each). The tail of the sequence fits TRBJ2-7 better, so the J call may be wrong. The germline gives CDR1 ENHRY, CDR2 SYGVKD. The CDR3 has 14 amino acids. The CDR3 coding sequence is TGTGCCATCAAGGGGACGGCGGTCTCCTACGAGCAGTACTTC. Translated, it gives CAIKGTAVSYEQYF.